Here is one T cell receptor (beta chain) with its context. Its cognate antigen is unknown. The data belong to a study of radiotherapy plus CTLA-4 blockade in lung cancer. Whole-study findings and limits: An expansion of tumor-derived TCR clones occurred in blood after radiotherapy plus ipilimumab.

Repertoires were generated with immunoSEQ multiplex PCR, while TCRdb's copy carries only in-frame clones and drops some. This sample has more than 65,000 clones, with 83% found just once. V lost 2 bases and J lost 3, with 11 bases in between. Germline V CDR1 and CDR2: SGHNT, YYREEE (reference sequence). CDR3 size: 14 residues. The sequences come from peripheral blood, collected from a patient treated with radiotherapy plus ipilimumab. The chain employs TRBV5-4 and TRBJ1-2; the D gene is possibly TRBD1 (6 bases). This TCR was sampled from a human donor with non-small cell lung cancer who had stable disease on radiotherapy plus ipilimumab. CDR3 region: CASSFQGRDYGYTF. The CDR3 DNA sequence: TGTGCCAGCAGCTTCCAGGGGCGCGACTATGGCTACACCTTC.